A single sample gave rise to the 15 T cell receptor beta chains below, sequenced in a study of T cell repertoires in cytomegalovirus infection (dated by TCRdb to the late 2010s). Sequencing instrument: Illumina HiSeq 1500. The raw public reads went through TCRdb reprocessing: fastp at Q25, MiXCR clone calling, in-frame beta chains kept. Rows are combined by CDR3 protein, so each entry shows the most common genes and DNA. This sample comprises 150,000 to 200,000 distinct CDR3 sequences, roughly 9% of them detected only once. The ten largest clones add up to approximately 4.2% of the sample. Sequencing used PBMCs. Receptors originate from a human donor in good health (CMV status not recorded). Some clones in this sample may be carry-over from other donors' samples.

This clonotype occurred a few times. The CDR3 here is CAWSLGTGRNEQYF. The CDR3 nucleotides are TGTGCCTGGAGTCTCGGGACAGGGAGGAACGAGCAGTACTTC. The rearrangement links TRBV30 to TRBJ2-7; 9 nucleotides align to TRBD1. This CDR3 is built from 14 residues. J lost 5 bases, V lost 2 bases, and 7 bases had no gene match. Germline lookup yields CDR1 GTSNPN and CDR2 SVGIG (reference sequence).

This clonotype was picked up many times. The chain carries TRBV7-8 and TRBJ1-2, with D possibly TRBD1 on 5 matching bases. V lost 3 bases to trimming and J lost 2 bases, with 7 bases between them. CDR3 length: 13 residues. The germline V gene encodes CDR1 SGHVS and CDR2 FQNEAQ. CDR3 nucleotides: TGTGCCAGCAGCTTTACAGGAAACTATGGCTACACCTTC. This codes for CASSFTGNYGYTF.

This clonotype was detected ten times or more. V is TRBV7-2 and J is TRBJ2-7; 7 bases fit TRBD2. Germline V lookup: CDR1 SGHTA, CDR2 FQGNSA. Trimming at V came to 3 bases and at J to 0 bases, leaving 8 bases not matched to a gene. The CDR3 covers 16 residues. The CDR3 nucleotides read TGTGCCAGCAGCTTGTTGTTAGCGGGCTACTCCTACGAGCAGTACTTC. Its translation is CASSLLLAGYSYEQYF.

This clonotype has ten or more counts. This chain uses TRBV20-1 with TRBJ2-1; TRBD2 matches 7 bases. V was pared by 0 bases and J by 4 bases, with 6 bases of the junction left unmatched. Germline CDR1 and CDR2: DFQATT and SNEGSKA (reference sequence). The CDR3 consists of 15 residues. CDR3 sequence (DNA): TGCAGTGCTAGAGATCTAGCGGAAAAATACAATGAGCAGTTCTTC. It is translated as CSARDLAEKYNEQFF.

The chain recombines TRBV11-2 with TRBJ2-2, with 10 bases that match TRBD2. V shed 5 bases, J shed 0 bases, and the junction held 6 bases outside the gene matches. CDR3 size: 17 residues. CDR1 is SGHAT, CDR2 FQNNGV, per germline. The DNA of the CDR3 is TGTGCCAGCAGCCCCGAACTAGCGGGGACGAACACCGGGGAGCTGTTTTTT. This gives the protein CASSPELAGTNTGELFF.

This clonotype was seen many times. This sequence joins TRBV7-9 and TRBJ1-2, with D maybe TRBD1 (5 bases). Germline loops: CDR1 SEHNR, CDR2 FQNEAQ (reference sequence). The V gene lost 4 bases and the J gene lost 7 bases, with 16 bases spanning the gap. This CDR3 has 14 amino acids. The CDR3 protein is CASSSFAGTVGYTF. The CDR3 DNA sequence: TGTGCCAGCAGCTCCTTTGCCGGGACGGTTGGCTACACCTTC. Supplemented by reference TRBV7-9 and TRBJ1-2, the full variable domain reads DTGVSQNPRHKITKRGQNVTFRCDPISEHNRLYWYRQTLGQGPEFLTYFQNEAQLEKSRLLSDRFSAERPKGSFSTLEIQRTEQGDSAMYLCASSSFAGTVGYTFGSGTRLTVV.

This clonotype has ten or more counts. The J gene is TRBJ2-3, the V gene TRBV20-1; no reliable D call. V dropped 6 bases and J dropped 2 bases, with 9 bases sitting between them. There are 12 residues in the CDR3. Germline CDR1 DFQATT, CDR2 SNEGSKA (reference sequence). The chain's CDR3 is CSAPRDTDTQYF. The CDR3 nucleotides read TGCAGTGCGCCTAGAGACACAGATACGCAGTATTTT.

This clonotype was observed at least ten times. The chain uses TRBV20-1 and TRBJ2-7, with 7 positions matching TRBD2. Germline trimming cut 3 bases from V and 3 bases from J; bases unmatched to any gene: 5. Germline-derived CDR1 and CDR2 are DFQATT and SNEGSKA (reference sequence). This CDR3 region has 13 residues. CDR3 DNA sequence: TGCAGTGCTAGGCCTAGCGGCCTCTACGAGCAGTACTTC. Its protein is CSARPSGLYEQYF.

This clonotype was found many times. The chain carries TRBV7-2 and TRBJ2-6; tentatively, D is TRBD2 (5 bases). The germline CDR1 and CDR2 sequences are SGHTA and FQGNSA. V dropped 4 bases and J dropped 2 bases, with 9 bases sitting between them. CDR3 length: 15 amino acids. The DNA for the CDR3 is TGTGCCAGCAGCTCCACGGGGACTGGGGCCAACGTCCTGACTTTC. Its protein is CASSSTGTGANVLTF.

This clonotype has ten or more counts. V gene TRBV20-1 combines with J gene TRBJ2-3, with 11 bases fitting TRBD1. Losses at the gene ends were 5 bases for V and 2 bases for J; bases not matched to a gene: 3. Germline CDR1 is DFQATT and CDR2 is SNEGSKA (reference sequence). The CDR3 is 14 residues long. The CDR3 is CSAQDRGHTDTQYF. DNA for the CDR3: TGCAGTGCTCAGGACAGGGGGCACACAGATACGCAGTATTTT.

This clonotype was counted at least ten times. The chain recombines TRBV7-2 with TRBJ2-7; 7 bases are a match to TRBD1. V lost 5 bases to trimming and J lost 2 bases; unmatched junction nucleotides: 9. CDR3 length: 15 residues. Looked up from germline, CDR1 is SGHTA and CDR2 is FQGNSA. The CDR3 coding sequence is TGTGCCAGCAGCGAGAGGACAGGCCAGACCTACGAGCAGTACTTC. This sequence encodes CASSERTGQTYEQYF.

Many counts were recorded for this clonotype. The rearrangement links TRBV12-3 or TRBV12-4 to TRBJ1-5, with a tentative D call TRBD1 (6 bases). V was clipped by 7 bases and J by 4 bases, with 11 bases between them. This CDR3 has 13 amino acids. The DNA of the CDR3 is TGTGCCAGCACCCAGGACAGAAATCAGCCCCAGCATTTT. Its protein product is CASTQDRNQPQHF.

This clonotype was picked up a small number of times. CDR3 sequence: CASSYSVPGFSSYNEQFF. The DNA for the CDR3 is TGTGCCAGCAGTTATTCCGTTCCAGGGTTCAGCTCCTACAATGAGCAGTTCTTC. V gene TRBV6-5 combines with J gene TRBJ2-1; a weak D match, TRBD1 (5 bases). The CDR3 is made up of 18 amino acids. The germline gives CDR1 MNHEY, CDR2 SVGAGI. The V end was cut by 3 bases, the J end by 0 bases, with 18 bases between.

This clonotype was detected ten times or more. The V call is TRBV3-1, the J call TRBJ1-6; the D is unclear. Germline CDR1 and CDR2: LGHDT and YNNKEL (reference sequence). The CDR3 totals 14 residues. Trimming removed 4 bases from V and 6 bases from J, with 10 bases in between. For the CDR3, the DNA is TGTGCCAGCAGCCGGAGGCAGGCTAATTCACCCCTCCACTTT. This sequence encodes CASSRRQANSPLHF.

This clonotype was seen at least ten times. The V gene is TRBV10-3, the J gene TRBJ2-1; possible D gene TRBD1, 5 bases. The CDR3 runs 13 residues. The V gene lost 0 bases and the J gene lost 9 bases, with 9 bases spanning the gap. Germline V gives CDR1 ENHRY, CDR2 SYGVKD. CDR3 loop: CAISESWGREQFF. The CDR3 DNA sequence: TGTGCCATCAGTGAGTCCTGGGGCCGTGAGCAGTTCTTC.